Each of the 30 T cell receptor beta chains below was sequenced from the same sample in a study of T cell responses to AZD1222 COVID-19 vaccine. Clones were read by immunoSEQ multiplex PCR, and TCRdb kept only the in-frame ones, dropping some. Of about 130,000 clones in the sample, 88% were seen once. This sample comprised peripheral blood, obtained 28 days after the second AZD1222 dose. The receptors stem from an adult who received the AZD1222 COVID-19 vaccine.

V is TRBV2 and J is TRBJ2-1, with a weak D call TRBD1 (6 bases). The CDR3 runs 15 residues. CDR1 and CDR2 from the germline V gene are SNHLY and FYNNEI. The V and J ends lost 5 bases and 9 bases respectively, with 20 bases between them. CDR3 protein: CASSPRAGAVGEQFF. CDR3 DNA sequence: TGTGCCAGCAGTCCCCGGGCAGGGGCCGTCGGTGAGCAGTTCTTC.

The CDR3 here is CASSEGTGGGQPQHF. The CDR3 DNA reads as TGTGCCAGCAGTGAAGGGACAGGGGGCGGACAGCCCCAGCATTTT. The chain recombines TRBV6-1 with TRBJ1-5; 11 positions agree with TRBD1. There are 15 residues in the CDR3. The germline V gene has CDR1 MNHNS and CDR2 SASEGT. V was pared by 1 base and J by 7 bases, with 3 bases of the junction left unmatched.

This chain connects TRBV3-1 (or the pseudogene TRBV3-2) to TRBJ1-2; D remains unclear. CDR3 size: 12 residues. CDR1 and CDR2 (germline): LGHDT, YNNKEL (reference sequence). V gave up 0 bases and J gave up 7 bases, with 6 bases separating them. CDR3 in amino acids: CASSQDTRGYTF. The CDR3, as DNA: TGTGCCAGCAGCCAAGATACTCGTGGCTACACCTTC.

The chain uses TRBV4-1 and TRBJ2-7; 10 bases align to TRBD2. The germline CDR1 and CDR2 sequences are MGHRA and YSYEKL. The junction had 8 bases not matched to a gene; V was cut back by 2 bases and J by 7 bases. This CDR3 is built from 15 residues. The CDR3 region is CASSQPTSGVREQYF. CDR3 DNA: TGCGCCAGCAGCCAACCTACTAGCGGGGTGCGTGAGCAGTACTTC.

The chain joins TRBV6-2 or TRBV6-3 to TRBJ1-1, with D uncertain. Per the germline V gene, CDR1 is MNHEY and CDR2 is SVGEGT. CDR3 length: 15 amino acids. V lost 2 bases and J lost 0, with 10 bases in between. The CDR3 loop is CASSYHPSLNTEAFF. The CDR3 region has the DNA TGTGCCAGCAGTTACCATCCTAGTCTGAACACTGAAGCTTTCTTT.

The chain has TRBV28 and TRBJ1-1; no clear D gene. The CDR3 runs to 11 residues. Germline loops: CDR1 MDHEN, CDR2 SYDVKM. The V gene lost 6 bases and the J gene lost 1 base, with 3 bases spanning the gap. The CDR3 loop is CASRTNTEAFF. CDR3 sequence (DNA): TGTGCCAGCAGGACGAACACTGAAGCTTTCTTT.

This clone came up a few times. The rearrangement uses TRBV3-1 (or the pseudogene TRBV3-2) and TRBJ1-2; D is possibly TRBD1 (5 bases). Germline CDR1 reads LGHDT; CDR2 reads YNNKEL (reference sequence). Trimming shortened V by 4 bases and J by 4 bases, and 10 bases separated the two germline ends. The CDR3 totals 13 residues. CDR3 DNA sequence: TGTGCCAGCAGCCCAACAGGACTCTATGGCTACACCTTC. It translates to CASSPTGLYGYTF.

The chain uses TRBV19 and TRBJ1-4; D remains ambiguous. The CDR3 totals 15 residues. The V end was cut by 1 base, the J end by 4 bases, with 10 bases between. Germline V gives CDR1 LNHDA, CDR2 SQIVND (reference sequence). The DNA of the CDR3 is TGTGCCAGTAGTATAGTTGCAAGCCATAATGAAAAACTGTTTTTT. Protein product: CASSIVASHNEKLFF.

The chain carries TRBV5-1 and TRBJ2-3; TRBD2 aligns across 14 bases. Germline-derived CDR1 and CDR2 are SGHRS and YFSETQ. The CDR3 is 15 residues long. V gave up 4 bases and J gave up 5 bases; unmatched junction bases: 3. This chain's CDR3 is CASSLGLAGGDTQYF. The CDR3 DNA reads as TGCGCCAGCAGCCTCGGACTAGCGGGAGGAGATACGCAGTATTTT.

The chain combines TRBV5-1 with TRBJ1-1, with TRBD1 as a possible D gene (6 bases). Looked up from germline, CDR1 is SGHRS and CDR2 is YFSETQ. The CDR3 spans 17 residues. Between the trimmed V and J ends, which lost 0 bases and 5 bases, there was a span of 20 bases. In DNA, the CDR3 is TGCGCCAGCAGCTTGGCCTTGGACAGCTCAGATTGGACTGAAGCTTTCTTT. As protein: CASSLALDSSDWTEAFF.

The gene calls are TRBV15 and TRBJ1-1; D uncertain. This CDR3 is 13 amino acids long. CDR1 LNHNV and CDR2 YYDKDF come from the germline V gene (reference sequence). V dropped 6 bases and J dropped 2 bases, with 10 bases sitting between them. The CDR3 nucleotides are TGTGCCACCAGGCCTCGGGTTAACACTGAAGCTTTCTTT. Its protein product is CATRPRVNTEAFF.

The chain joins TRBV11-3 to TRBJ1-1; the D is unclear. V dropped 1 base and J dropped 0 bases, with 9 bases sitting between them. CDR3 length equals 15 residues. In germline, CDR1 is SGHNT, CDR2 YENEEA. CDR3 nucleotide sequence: TGTGCCAGCAGCTTAGTTGCAGAAATGAACACTGAAGCTTTCTTT. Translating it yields CASSLVAEMNTEAFF.

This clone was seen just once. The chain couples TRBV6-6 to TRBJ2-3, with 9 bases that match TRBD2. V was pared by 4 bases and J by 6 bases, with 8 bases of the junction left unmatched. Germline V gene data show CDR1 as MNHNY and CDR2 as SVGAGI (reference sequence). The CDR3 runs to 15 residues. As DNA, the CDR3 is TGTGCCAGCAGTTTAGCGGGAGCCAGGCGGGATACGCAGTATTTT. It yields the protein CASSLAGARRDTQYF.

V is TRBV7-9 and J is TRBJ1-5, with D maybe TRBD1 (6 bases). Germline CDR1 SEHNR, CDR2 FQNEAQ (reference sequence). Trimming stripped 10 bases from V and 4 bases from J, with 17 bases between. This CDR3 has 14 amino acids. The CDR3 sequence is CATSQGIGNQPQHF. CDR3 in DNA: TGTGCCACGAGTCAGGGGATCGGGAATCAGCCCCAGCATTTT.

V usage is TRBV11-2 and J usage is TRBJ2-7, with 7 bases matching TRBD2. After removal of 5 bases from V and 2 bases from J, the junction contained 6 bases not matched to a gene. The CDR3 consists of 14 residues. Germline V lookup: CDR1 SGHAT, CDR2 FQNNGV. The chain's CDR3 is CASSPTAGPYEQYF. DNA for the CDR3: TGTGCCAGCAGCCCCACAGCGGGACCCTACGAGCAGTACTTC.

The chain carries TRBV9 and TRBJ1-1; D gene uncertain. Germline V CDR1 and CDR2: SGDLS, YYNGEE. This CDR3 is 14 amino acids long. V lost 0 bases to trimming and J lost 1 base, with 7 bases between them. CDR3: CASSVGAGNTEAFF. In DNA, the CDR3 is TGTGCCAGCAGCGTAGGTGCCGGGAACACTGAAGCTTTCTTT.

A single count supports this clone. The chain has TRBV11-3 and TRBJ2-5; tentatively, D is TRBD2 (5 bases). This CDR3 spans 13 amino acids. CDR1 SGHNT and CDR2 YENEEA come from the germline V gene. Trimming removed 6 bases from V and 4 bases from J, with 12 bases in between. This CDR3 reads CASSNRGAETQYF. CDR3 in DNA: TGTGCCAGCAGTAACCGGGGAGCAGAGACCCAGTACTTC.

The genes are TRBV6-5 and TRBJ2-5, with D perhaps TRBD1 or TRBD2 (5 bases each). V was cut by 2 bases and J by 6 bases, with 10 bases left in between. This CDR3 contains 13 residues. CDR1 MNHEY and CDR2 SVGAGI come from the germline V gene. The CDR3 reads CASSYVQGQTQYF. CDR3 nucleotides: TGTGCCAGCAGTTACGTGCAGGGACAGACCCAGTACTTC.

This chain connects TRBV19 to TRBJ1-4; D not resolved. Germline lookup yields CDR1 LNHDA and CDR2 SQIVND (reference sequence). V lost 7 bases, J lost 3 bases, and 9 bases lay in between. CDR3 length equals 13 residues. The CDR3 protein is CASTGRSNEKLFF. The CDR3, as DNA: TGTGCCAGTACCGGAAGATCTAATGAAAAACTGTTTTTT.

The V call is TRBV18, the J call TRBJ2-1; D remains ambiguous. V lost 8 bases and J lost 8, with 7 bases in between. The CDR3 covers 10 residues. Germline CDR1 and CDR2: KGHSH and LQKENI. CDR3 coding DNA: TGTGCCAGCCCAGAGGATGAGCAGTTCTTC. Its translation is CASPEDEQFF.

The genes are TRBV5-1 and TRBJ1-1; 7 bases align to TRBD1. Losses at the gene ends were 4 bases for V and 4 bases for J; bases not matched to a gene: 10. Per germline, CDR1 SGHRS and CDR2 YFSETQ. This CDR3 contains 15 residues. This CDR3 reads CASSHTPGQFTEAFF. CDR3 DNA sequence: TGCGCCAGCAGCCACACACCGGGACAGTTCACTGAAGCTTTCTTT.

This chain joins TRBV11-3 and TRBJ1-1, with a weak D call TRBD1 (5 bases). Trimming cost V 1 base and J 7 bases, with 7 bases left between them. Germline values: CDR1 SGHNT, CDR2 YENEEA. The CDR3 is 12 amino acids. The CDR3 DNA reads TGTGCCAGCAGCTTAGCCGGGGGTGAAGCTTTCTTT. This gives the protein CASSLAGGEAFF.

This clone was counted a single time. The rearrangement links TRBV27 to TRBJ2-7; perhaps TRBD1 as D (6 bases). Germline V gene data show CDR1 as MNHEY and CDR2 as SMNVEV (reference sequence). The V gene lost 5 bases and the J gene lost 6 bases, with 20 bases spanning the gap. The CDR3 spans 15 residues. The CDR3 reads CASSKLQGTSFEQYF. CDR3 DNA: TGTGCCAGCAGTAAGCTACAGGGCACTTCGTTCGAGCAGTACTTC.

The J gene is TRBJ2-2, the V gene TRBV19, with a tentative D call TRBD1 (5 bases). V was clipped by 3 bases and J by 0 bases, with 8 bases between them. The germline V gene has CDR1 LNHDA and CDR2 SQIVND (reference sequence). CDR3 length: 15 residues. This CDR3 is CASSIQDTNTGELFF. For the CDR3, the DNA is TGTGCCAGTAGTATCCAGGACACGAACACCGGGGAGCTGTTTTTT.

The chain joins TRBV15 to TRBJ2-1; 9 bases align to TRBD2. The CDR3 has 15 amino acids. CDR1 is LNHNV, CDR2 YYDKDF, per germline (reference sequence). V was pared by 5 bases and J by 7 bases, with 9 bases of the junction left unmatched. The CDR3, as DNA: TGTGCCACCAGCCGCGCTGGCGGGGGGGATAATGAGCAGTTCTTC. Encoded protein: CATSRAGGGDNEQFF.

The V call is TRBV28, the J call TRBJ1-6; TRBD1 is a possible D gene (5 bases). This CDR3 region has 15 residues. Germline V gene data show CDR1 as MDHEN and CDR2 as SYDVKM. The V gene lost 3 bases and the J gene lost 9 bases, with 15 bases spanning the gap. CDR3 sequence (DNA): TGTGCCAGCAGTTTTAGTCAGGGTCGTGCTTCACCCCTCCACTTT. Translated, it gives CASSFSQGRASPLHF.

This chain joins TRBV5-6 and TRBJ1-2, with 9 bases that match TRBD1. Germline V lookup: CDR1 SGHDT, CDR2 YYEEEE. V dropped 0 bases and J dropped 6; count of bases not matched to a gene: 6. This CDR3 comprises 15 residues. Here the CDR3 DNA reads TGTGCCAGCAGCTTGGTTGGGACAGGGATTAATGGCTACACCTTC. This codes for CASSLVGTGINGYTF.

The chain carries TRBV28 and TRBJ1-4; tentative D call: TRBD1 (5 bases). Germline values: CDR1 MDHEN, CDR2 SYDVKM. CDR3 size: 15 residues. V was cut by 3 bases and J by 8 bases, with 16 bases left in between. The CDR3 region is CASSLRTAGEEKLFF. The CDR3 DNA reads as TGTGCCAGCAGTTTGAGGACGGCGGGGGAGGAAAAACTGTTTTTT.

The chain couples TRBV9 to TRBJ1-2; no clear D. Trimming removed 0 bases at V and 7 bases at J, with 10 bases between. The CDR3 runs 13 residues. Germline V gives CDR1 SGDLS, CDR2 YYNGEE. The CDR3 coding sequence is TGTGCCAGCAGCGTAGCTAGCCGGGGTGGCTACACCTTC. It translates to CASSVASRGGYTF.

The CDR3 loop reads CASSGQGWNSPLHF. The CDR3 coding sequence is TGTGCCAGCAGTGGACAGGGATGGAATTCACCCCTCCACTTT. The chain carries TRBV25-1 and TRBJ1-6; 7 nucleotides align to TRBD1. The germline gives CDR1 MGHDK, CDR2 SYGVNS. This CDR3 comprises 14 residues. After removal of 4 bases from V and 7 bases from J, the junction contained 4 bases not matched to a gene.